The present TCR beta chain was sequenced within a study of CD8 T cells in Susac syndrome. General study findings and limits: Susac CD8+ clonal expansion peaked in TEMRA cells and active patients.

Note on this clonotype: Its antigen is not known. An end of the junction does not agree with germline; a read error may underlie this.

From blood CD8+ and CD4+ T cells, TCR beta sequences were generated. Patients with Susac syndrome met diagnostic criteria defined recently for definite or probable disease. Roughly 0.45 to 1 ug RNA was reverse transcribed with random hexamers. An immunoSEQ multiplex PCR generated amplified TCR beta CDR3 products spanning 54 Vbeta and 13 Jbeta. TCRdb redid the calling of the immunoSEQ multiplex PCR reads with MiXCR, one entry per CDR3 protein. The sample lists about 83,000 distinct CDR3 sequences, roughly 96% occurring once. Germline-derived CDR1 and CDR2 are SQVTM and ANQGSEA. This CDR3 is built from 11 residues.

The source is a human donor with Susac syndrome. Sample: CD8+ T cells from PBMCs. This chain joins TRBV29-1 and TRBJ2-5, with D uncertain. CDR3 DNA sequence: TGCAACGTTGTAGGACGGGAGACCCAGTACTTC. Protein product: CNVVGRETQYF.